Each of the 20 T cell receptor beta chains below was sequenced from the same sample in a study of OX40 agonist ivuxolimab in advanced cancers. Some clones are missing from TCRdb's copy, which holds only in-frame ones; the method was immunoSEQ multiplex PCR. The table has roughly 76,000 clones, approximately 80% seen once. The sequencing here drew on CD4+ or CD8+ T cells sorted from blood, taken in a trial of the OX40 agonist ivuxolimab. Every receptor here comes from an adult with an advanced solid tumor such as melanoma, head and neck, liver or kidney cancer.

The chain uses TRBV19 and TRBJ2-2; D gene unclear. The V end was cut by 5 bases, the J end by 5 bases, with 9 bases between. CDR1 and CDR2 from the germline V gene are LNHDA and SQIVND (reference sequence). The CDR3 covers 13 residues. The DNA of the CDR3 is TGTGCCAGTAGTCCAGTCTTGACCGGGGAGCTGTTTTTT. The encoded protein is CASSPVLTGELFF.

This clone was detected only once. This chain connects TRBV4-1 to TRBJ1-6, with D tentatively TRBD1 (5 bases). CDR3 length: 16 amino acids. CDR1 and CDR2 (germline): MGHRA, YSYEKL. The germline V and J ends were trimmed by 0 bases and 10 bases, with 16 bases remaining between them. The CDR3 region is CASSQDPTVHGSPLHF. The CDR3 nucleotides are TGCGCCAGCAGCCAAGATCCGACAGTACACGGCTCACCCCTCCACTTT.

The chain couples TRBV4-1 to TRBJ2-3; D possibly corresponds to TRBD2 (7 bases). V lost 8 bases to trimming and J lost 0 bases, with 15 bases between them. The length of the CDR3 is 15 residues. Germline V gene sequence: CDR1 MGHRA, CDR2 YSYEKL. The DNA for the CDR3 is TGCGCCAGCTCTATAGGGGGGGCGAGCACAGATACGCAGTATTTT. Amino acid sequence: CASSIGGASTDTQYF.

The V gene is TRBV6-5, the J gene TRBJ1-5; TRBD1 might be the D (5 bases). V lost 6 bases, J lost 2 bases, and 14 bases lay in between. Germline-derived CDR1 and CDR2 are MNHEY and SVGAGI. This CDR3 comprises 15 residues. CDR3 sequence: CASSLTGTGNQPQHF. CDR3 nucleotide sequence: TGTGCCAGCAGCTTAACCGGGACGGGCAATCAGCCCCAGCATTTT.

The chain has TRBV9 and TRBJ2-5; 7 bases agree with TRBD1. Germline trimming cut 2 bases from V and 3 bases from J; bases unmatched to any gene: 1. This CDR3 has 13 amino acids. Germline CDR1 is SGDLS and CDR2 is YYNGEE. The DNA of the CDR3 is TGTGCCAGCAGCGTCGACAGGGAAGAGACCCAGTACTTC. It encodes CASSVDREETQYF.

J is TRBJ1-1 and V is TRBV6-5; D is uncertain. This CDR3 has 13 residues. Trimming left V 5 bases short and J 4 bases short, with 11 bases between. Germline V gene sequence: CDR1 MNHEY, CDR2 SVGAGI. The CDR3 DNA sequence: TGTGCCAGCAGTCCCGGACTTATCACTGAAGCTTTCTTT. Protein product: CASSPGLITEAFF.

V is TRBV27 and J is TRBJ2-3, with TRBD2 matching over 8 bases. V trimming: 8 bases; J trimming: 1 base; junction bases outside the gene matches: 8. The germline CDR1 and CDR2 sequences are MNHEY and SMNVEV (reference sequence). CDR3 length: 15 amino acids. The CDR3 loop reads CASRSGGAGTDTQYF. As DNA, the CDR3 is TGTGCCAGCCGGTCCGGGGGGGCGGGCACAGATACGCAGTATTTT.

This chain joins TRBV14 and TRBJ2-1; unclear D gene. CDR3 length: 13 amino acids. Germline lookup yields CDR1 SGHDN and CDR2 FVKESK. V lost 1 base to trimming and J lost 3 bases, with 4 bases between them. The CDR3 reads CASSQGSYNEQFF. CDR3 in DNA: TGTGCCAGCAGCCAAGGCAGCTACAATGAGCAGTTCTTC.

This sequence joins TRBV4-3 and TRBJ2-2; D unresolved. The CDR3 is 16 amino acids. V was pared by 2 bases and J by 4 bases, with 14 bases between. The germline gives CDR1 LGHNA, CDR2 YSLEER. Here the CDR3 DNA reads TGCGCCAGCAGCCAATCTGTGGGCTTGGGCACCGGGGAGCTGTTTTTT. As protein: CASSQSVGLGTGELFF.

This sequence joins TRBV20-1 and TRBJ2-7; D remains ambiguous. Trimming stripped 7 bases from V and 4 bases from J, with 11 bases between. The CDR3 consists of 11 residues. From germline, CDR1 is DFQATT and CDR2 SNEGSKA (reference sequence). Here the CDR3 DNA reads TGCAGTGTGGATAGCTATTACGAGCAGTACTTC. Residues: CSVDSYYEQYF.

This chain uses TRBV2 with TRBJ2-7, with D hard to call. V lost 5 bases, J lost 6 bases, and 14 bases lay in between. In germline, CDR1 is SNHLY, CDR2 FYNNEI. There are 13 residues in the CDR3. The CDR3 DNA is TGTGCCAGCAGTACGGACCACCCCTCCGAGCAGTACTTC. Translating it yields CASSTDHPSEQYF.

The chain is built from TRBV28 and TRBJ1-2; D is uncertain. The CDR3 covers 15 residues. Germline V gene lookup returns CDR1 MDHEN and CDR2 SYDVKM. The V and J ends lost 1 base and 5 bases respectively, with 14 bases between them. The CDR3 nucleotides are TGTGCCAGCAGTTTATTAGCCTATGGGTTATATGGCTACACCTTC. Its translation: CASSLLAYGLYGYTF.

The V gene is TRBV21-1, the J gene TRBJ1-3; the listed D gene, TRBD1, was not tested against the DNA. TRBV21-1 is a pseudogene. This CDR3 spans 21 amino acids. CDR3 nucleotides: TGTGCCAGCAGCAAAGGTCTTACCACCCGCGGACAGGGGGCGCCTGGAAACACCATATATTTT. It yields the protein CASSKGLTTRGQGAPGNTIYF.

The chain carries TRBV10-1 and TRBJ2-5; D perhaps matches TRBD1 (6 bases). The CDR3 consists of 17 residues. V dropped 7 bases and J dropped 6 bases, with 27 bases sitting between them. Germline-derived CDR1 and CDR2 are WNHNN and SYGVQD (reference sequence). The DNA for the CDR3 is TGCGCCAGCATAGCACCTTTGTCAGGGGAAAGGAGGCAGACCCAGTACTTC. Residues: CASIAPLSGERRQTQYF.

This rearrangement joins TRBV28 to TRBJ1-5; D ambiguous. Trimming left V 7 bases short and J 6 bases short, with 10 bases between. Germline V gives CDR1 MDHEN, CDR2 SYDVKM. CDR3 size: 12 residues. In DNA, the CDR3 is TGTGCCAGCACTTCCGCGAGTCAGCCCCAGCATTTT. Translation: CASTSASQPQHF.

For the CDR3, the DNA is TGTGCCAGCAGCCCTCGCGGGGGGGCCGGGGGAGATACGCAGTATTTT. This gives the protein CASSPRGGAGGDTQYF. The chain joins TRBV25-1 to TRBJ2-3, with 9 bases that match TRBD2. CDR3 size: 16 residues. V lost 6 bases, J lost 5 bases, and 12 bases stayed unmatched. CDR1 and CDR2 from the germline V gene are MGHDK and SYGVNS.

This chain joins TRBV28 and TRBJ2-7, with D unclear. This CDR3 is built from 13 residues. From germline, CDR1 is MDHEN and CDR2 SYDVKM. V was shortened by 4 bases and J by 4 bases, with 11 bases between the two germline ends. CDR3 protein: CASSSHGRYEQYV. The CDR3 DNA sequence: TGTGCCAGCAGTTCTCACGGTAGGTACGAGCAGTACGTC.

The chain combines TRBV28 with TRBJ2-5, with D possibly matching TRBD1 (6 bases). The CDR3 has 12 residues. The ends were cut back, 11 bases at V and 5 bases at J, with 15 bases in the middle. The germline CDR1 and CDR2 sequences are MDHEN and SYDVKM. The CDR3 region has the DNA TGTGCCGCCGATGGGGGCTCGGAGACCCAGTACTTC. Translating it yields CAADGGSETQYF.

The chain carries TRBV11-2 and TRBJ2-1; a possible D gene is TRBD2 (6 bases). The germline V and J ends were trimmed by 6 bases and 5 bases, with 14 bases remaining between them. This CDR3 spans 14 amino acids. From germline, CDR1 is SGHAT and CDR2 FQNNGV. As DNA, the CDR3 is TGTGCCAGCAGTACCCCGGGAGCCCACAATGAGCAGTTCTTC. As protein: CASSTPGAHNEQFF. The full variable domain, its missing parts supplied by reference TRBV11-2 and TRBJ2-1, is EAGVAQSPRYKIIEKRQSVAFWCNPISGHATLYWYQQILGQGPKLLIQFQNNGVVDDSQLPKDRFSAERLKGVDSTLKIQPAKLEDSAVYLCASSTPGAHNEQFFGPGTRLTVL.

The V and J genes are TRBV18 and TRBJ2-7; D remains unclear. V lost 0 bases to trimming and J lost 3 bases, with 9 bases between them. Germline V CDR1 and CDR2: KGHSH, LQKENI. The CDR3 loop spans 14 amino acids. This CDR3 reads CASSPPDLLYEQYF. The CDR3 DNA reads as TGTGCCAGCTCACCACCGGATCTCCTCTACGAGCAGTACTTC.